The 31 T cell receptor beta chains given below trace back to one sample, sequenced in a study of T-cell memory formation after mild COVID-19. Each CDR3 protein is one row after TCRdb ran MiXCR on the 5' RACE reads. Altogether a few hundred thousand distinct CDR3 sequences are present, under 20% being singletons, with the ten largest covering approximately 23%. Sequenced material: PBMCs or a T cell subset sorted from them (not recorded which). The receptors derive from a man between 18 and 29 years old who had mild COVID-19 (a few samples of this study predate the infection). Cell type and time point are not known.

The gene calls are TRBV27 and TRBJ2-1; 8 bases align to TRBD2. The CDR3 loop spans 15 amino acids. Germline V gene sequence: CDR1 MNHEY, CDR2 SMNVEV (reference sequence). Trimming removed 4 bases from V and 4 bases from J; junction bases left unmatched: 6. CDR3 bases: TGTGCCAGCAGTTCGTTCGGGACTAGGTACAATGAGCAGTTCTTC. It translates to CASSSFGTRYNEQFF.

This clonotype was detected once. The V and J genes are TRBV7-9 and TRBJ1-1; 8 nucleotides agree with TRBD1. The trim removed 5 bases at V and 3 bases at J, leaving 5 bases unmatched. Germline V CDR1 and CDR2: SEHNR, FQNEAQ (reference sequence). CDR3 size: 14 residues. This CDR3 is CASSMTGADTEAFF. The CDR3 DNA reads as TGTGCCAGCAGCATGACAGGGGCGGACACTGAAGCTTTCTTT. Using reference TRBV7-9 and TRBJ1-1 for the parts outside the CDR3, the full variable domain is DTGVSQNPRHKITKRGQNVTFRCDPISEHNRLYWYRQTLGQGPEFLTYFQNEAQLEKSRLLSDRFSAERPKGSFSTLEIQRTEQGDSAMYLCASSMTGADTEAFFGQGTRLTVV.

V usage is TRBV20-1 and J usage is TRBJ1-6; D gene unclear. This CDR3 has 13 residues. The V gene lost 0 bases and the J gene lost 14 bases, with 14 bases spanning the gap. Germline-derived CDR1 and CDR2 are DFQATT and SNEGSKA (reference sequence). The CDR3 sequence is CSAREAGGDTLHF. The CDR3 region has the DNA TGCAGTGCTAGAGAAGCCGGCGGCGATACCCTCCACTTT.

The table lists this clonotype with a few counts. The chain couples TRBV9 to TRBJ2-5; a weak D match, TRBD2 (7 bases). Trimming removed 0 bases from V and 4 bases from J, with 13 bases in between. The CDR3 runs 15 residues. Per the germline V gene, CDR1 is SGDLS and CDR2 is YYNGEE. CDR3 coding DNA: TGTGCCAGCAGCGTAGAGGGGGGGCCTGGAGAGACCCAGTACTTC. Its protein is CASSVEGGPGETQYF.

This clonotype was detected a few times. As DNA, the CDR3 is TGTGCCAGCCCCCTCCCGGGACAGCAAGAGACCCAGTACTTC. Translated, it gives CASPLPGQQETQYF. The chain links TRBV7-9 to TRBJ2-5; 7 bases line up with TRBD1. CDR3 length: 14 residues. The V gene end was trimmed by 8 bases and the J gene end by 2 bases; junction bases not matched to a gene: 8. Germline lookup yields CDR1 SEHNR and CDR2 FQNEAQ (reference sequence).

The chain has TRBV10-3 and TRBJ1-2; D remains ambiguous. Germline CDR1 reads ENHRY; CDR2 reads SYGVKD. This CDR3 comprises 13 residues. Deletions cut 8 bases from V and 4 bases from J, with 14 bases between. The CDR3, as DNA: TGTGCCATCTCAGGTGGGGAGGCCTATGGCTACACCTTC. Protein product: CAISGGEAYGYTF.

The chain employs TRBV28 and TRBJ1-1; 7 bases are a match to TRBD1. CDR3 length equals 13 residues. Germline V gives CDR1 MDHEN, CDR2 SYDVKM. The V segment lost 5 bases and the J segment 6 bases; nucleotides outside the gene matches: 6. The CDR3 reads CASSMLDRAEAFF. The CDR3 DNA reads as TGTGCCAGCAGTATGTTAGACAGGGCTGAAGCTTTCTTT.

This clonotype was detected only a few times. The V call is TRBV7-2, the J call TRBJ1-5; D uncertain. With 5 bases removed from V and 1 base from J, the gap between germline ends came to 6 bases. Germline CDR1 is SGHTA and CDR2 is FQGNSA. This CDR3 is built from 13 residues. Here the CDR3 reads CASSEQSNQPQHF. CDR3 sequence (DNA): TGTGCCAGCAGCGAACAGAGCAATCAGCCCCAGCATTTT.

This clonotype was found a few times. The chain combines TRBV11-1 with TRBJ1-1, with TRBD1 as a possible D gene (5 bases). V was clipped by 1 base and J by 3 bases, with 12 bases between them. The CDR3 length is 15 residues. From germline, CDR1 is SGHAT and CDR2 FQDESV (reference sequence). CDR3 amino acids: CASSLGAGPDTEAFF. As DNA, the CDR3 is TGTGCCAGCAGCTTAGGGGCAGGGCCGGACACTGAAGCTTTCTTT.

This clonotype came up a few times. The rearrangement links TRBV29-1 to TRBJ2-1; D is perhaps TRBD1 or TRBD2 (6 bases each). This CDR3 contains 10 residues. V lost 6 bases and J 9 bases, leaving 9 bases between the germline ends. Germline V CDR1 and CDR2: SQVTM, ANQGSEA. The CDR3 region is CSVWGAEQFF. The CDR3 coding sequence is TGCAGCGTGTGGGGGGCTGAGCAGTTCTTC.

The chain has TRBV27 and TRBJ1-6; D is possibly TRBD1 (6 bases). Per the germline V gene, CDR1 is MNHEY and CDR2 is SMNVEV (reference sequence). V dropped 3 bases and J dropped 7 bases, with 19 bases sitting between them. The length of the CDR3 is 17 residues. The CDR3 sequence is CASSFQGHPGVNSPLHF. The CDR3 DNA reads as TGTGCCAGCAGTTTCCAGGGACACCCAGGGGTCAATTCACCCCTCCACTTT.

This clonotype was detected a few times. The chain recombines TRBV12-3 or TRBV12-4 with TRBJ2-3; 7 bases fit TRBD1. CDR3 length: 15 amino acids. The V gene end was trimmed by 4 bases and the J gene end by 0 bases; junction bases not matched to a gene: 4. CDR3: CASSSGTESTDTQYF. The CDR3 DNA follows: TGTGCCAGCAGTTCCGGGACAGAAAGCACAGATACGCAGTATTTT.

This clonotype occurred a few times. The rearrangement uses TRBV9 and TRBJ1-3; D unclear. Germline lookup yields CDR1 SGDLS and CDR2 YYNGEE. With 0 bases removed from V and 0 bases from J, the gap between germline ends came to 10 bases. The CDR3 extends over 16 amino acids. The CDR3 sequence is CASSVGNIRSGNTIYF. CDR3 bases: TGTGCCAGCAGCGTAGGAAACATCCGCTCTGGAAACACCATATATTTT.

The chain has TRBV6-2 or TRBV6-3 and TRBJ2-3, with 10 bases fitting TRBD1. This CDR3 is 15 amino acids long. The germline gives CDR1 MNHEY, CDR2 SVGEGT. Trimming at V came to 5 bases and at J to 3 bases, leaving 5 bases not matched to a gene. CDR3 nucleotides: TGTGCCAGCAGTGGACCGGACAGGGGGACAGATACGCAGTATTTT. Its translation: CASSGPDRGTDTQYF.

This clonotype was counted a few times. The chain employs TRBV7-3 and TRBJ2-5, with 8 bases fitting TRBD2. The V gene end was trimmed by 3 bases and the J gene end by 7 bases; junction bases not matched to a gene: 16. The V gene's germline CDR1 is SGHTA and CDR2 FQGTGA. The CDR3 has 17 residues. The CDR3 nucleotides are TGTGCCAGCAGCTTTTCCGGGACTAGACGAATCAAGACGACCCAGTACTTC. Its translation: CASSFSGTRRIKTTQYF. Complete variable domain (other parts from reference TRBV7-3 and TRBJ2-5): GAGVSQTPSNKVTEKGKYVELRCDPISGHTALYWYRQSLGQGPEFLIYFQGTGAADDSGLPNDRFFAVRPEGSVSTLKIQRTERGDSAVYLCASSFSGTRRIKTTQYFGPGTRLLVL.

J is TRBJ1-2 and V is TRBV25-1, with D perhaps TRBD1 (5 bases). Per germline, CDR1 MGHDK and CDR2 SYGVNS. Trimming left V 5 bases short and J 8 bases short, with 27 bases between. There are 17 residues in the CDR3. The CDR3, as DNA: TGTGCCAGCAGTCCTCACCCGGAGGGGATCGGGGTTCCGGGCTACACCTTC. This encodes CASSPHPEGIGVPGYTF.

In this sample, this clonotype turned up many times. The chain uses TRBV4-3 and TRBJ2-1; 7 bases fit TRBD2. This CDR3 region has 15 residues. J was trimmed by 6 bases and V by 1 base; bases with no gene match: 6. CDR1 is LGHNA and CDR2 is YSLEER in the germline V gene. CDR3 nucleotide sequence: TGCGCCAGCAGCCAAGGGTTGACTAGCTCCAATGAGCAGTTCTTC. Translating gives CASSQGLTSSNEQFF.

This sequence joins TRBV7-8 and TRBJ2-1; tentative D call: TRBD2 (5 bases). V was trimmed by 6 bases and J by 9 bases, leaving 15 bases between them. The germline V gene has CDR1 SGHVS and CDR2 FQNEAQ. The length of the CDR3 is 13 residues. CDR3 DNA: TGTGCCAGCAGTCCCATGAACGGGGTTGAGCAGTTCTTC. Amino acids: CASSPMNGVEQFF. The full variable domain, rest sourced from reference TRBV7-8 and TRBJ2-1, is GAGVSQSPRYKVAKRGQDVALRCDPISGHVSLFWYQQALGQGPEFLTYFQNEAQLDKSGLPSDRFFAERPEGSVSTLKIQRTQQEDSAVYLCASSPMNGVEQFFGPGTRLTVL.

This clonotype was counted at least ten times. The chain recombines TRBV11-2 with TRBJ2-5; a possible D gene is TRBD2 (6 bases). Germline V gene sequence: CDR1 SGHAT, CDR2 FQNNGV. CDR3 size: 14 residues. The V gene lost 4 bases and the J gene lost 5 bases, with 14 bases spanning the gap. The CDR3 coding sequence is TGTGCCAGCAGCTCGAGACAAGGGAGGGAGACCCAGTACTTC. It encodes CASSSRQGRETQYF. The complete variable domain, with remaining parts taken from reference TRBV11-2 and TRBJ2-5, reads EAGVAQSPRYKIIEKRQSVAFWCNPISGHATLYWYQQILGQGPKLLIQFQNNGVVDDSQLPKDRFSAERLKGVDSTLKIQPAKLEDSAVYLCASSSRQGRETQYFGPGTRLLVL.

The V gene is TRBV20-1, the J gene TRBJ1-3; D remains ambiguous. Trimming cost V 2 bases and J 4 bases, with 6 bases left between them. The CDR3 loop spans 12 amino acids. Germline V CDR1 and CDR2: DFQATT, SNEGSKA (reference sequence). The CDR3 DNA follows: TGCAGTGCTAGATATCTCGGAAACACCATATATTTT. This sequence encodes CSARYLGNTIYF.

CDR3 sequence reads: CASSLGLAGGPVSYEQYV. The CDR3, as DNA: TGTGCCAGCAGCTTAGGACTAGCGGGGGGGCCAGTCTCCTACGAGCAGTACGTC. The genes are TRBV7-2 and TRBJ2-7, with 14 bases lining up with TRBD2. This CDR3 is built from 18 residues. Germline-derived CDR1 and CDR2 are SGHTA and FQGNSA. Trimming took 1 base from V and 0 from J; bases not matched to a gene: 5.

This clonotype was seen a handful of times. The chain combines TRBV20-1 with TRBJ2-2, with D hard to call. V lost 4 bases, J lost 5 bases, and 11 bases lay in between. This CDR3 has 13 residues. Looked up from germline, CDR1 is DFQATT and CDR2 is SNEGSKA (reference sequence). CDR3 sequence reads: CSAKETSTGELFF. The CDR3 region has the DNA TGCAGTGCTAAGGAGACTTCAACCGGGGAGCTGTTTTTT.

The J gene is TRBJ2-2, the V gene TRBV7-8; D remains ambiguous. Germline CDR1 SGHVS, CDR2 FQNEAQ. The CDR3 runs 15 residues. V lost 6 bases and J lost 0, with 11 bases in between. The CDR3 region is CASRGHGANTGELFF. The DNA of the CDR3 is TGTGCCAGCAGGGGCCATGGCGCGAACACCGGGGAGCTGTTTTTT.

This clonotype came up many times. V and J are TRBV20-1 and TRBJ1-3; possible D gene TRBD1, 5 bases. Trimming removed 6 bases at V and 3 bases at J, with 18 bases between. The germline V gene encodes CDR1 DFQATT and CDR2 SNEGSKA (reference sequence). The CDR3 has 15 residues. Here the CDR3 reads CSARDGGAFGNTIYF. As DNA, the CDR3 is TGCAGTGCCAGGGACGGCGGGGCCTTTGGAAACACCATATATTTT.

The sample holds a few counts of this clonotype. The V and J genes are TRBV4-3 and TRBJ1-5; D perhaps matches TRBD1 (6 bases). The CDR3 has 19 residues. Germline V gene data show CDR1 as LGHNA and CDR2 as YSLEER. V gave up 1 base and J gave up 0 bases, with 19 bases separating them. This CDR3 reads CASSQGPRGPEYSNQPQHF. CDR3 DNA sequence: TGCGCCAGCAGCCAAGGACCGCGGGGGCCGGAATATAGCAATCAGCCCCAGCATTTT.

J is TRBJ2-2 and V is TRBV5-1, with D possibly being TRBD1 or TRBD2 (7 bases each). The ends were cut back, 4 bases at V and 3 bases at J, with 16 bases in the middle. This CDR3 has 16 residues. Germline V lookup: CDR1 SGHRS, CDR2 YFSETQ. The CDR3 loop is CASSGDREGDTGELFF. The DNA of the CDR3 is TGCGCCAGCAGCGGAGACAGGGAGGGGGACACCGGGGAGCTGTTTTTT.

In its sample, this clonotype was seen a few times. The chain employs TRBV5-1 and TRBJ1-1; no clear D. Between the trimmed V and J ends, which lost 6 bases and 1 base, there was a span of 7 bases. Germline V lookup: CDR1 SGHRS, CDR2 YFSETQ. The CDR3 extends over 12 amino acids. The CDR3 loop is CASKDPNTEAFF. The CDR3 nucleotides read TGCGCCAGCAAAGATCCGAACACTGAAGCTTTCTTT. The full variable domain, its missing parts supplied by reference TRBV5-1 and TRBJ1-1, is KAGVTQTPRYLIKTRGQQVTLSCSPISGHRSVSWYQQTPGQGLQFLFEYFSETQRNKGNFPGRFSGRQFSNSRSEMNVSTLELGDSALYLCASKDPNTEAFFGQGTRLTVV.

The chain employs TRBV5-6 and TRBJ1-2; D remains ambiguous. The V end was cut by 5 bases, the J end by 6 bases, with 11 bases between. Looked up from germline, CDR1 is SGHDT and CDR2 is YYEEEE. This CDR3 spans 12 amino acids. For the CDR3, the DNA is TGTGCCAGCAGGTACGGCCGGGATGGCTACACCTTC. Encoded protein: CASRYGRDGYTF.

This clonotype was counted many times. The CDR3 sequence: CASSEARTYFSYEQYV. The CDR3 coding sequence is TGTGCCAGCAGTGAAGCCCGGACATACTTCTCCTACGAGCAGTACGTC. This chain uses TRBV2 with TRBJ2-7, with TRBD1 as a possible D gene (5 bases). V was cut by 0 bases and J by 0 bases, with 12 bases left in between. The CDR3 extends over 16 amino acids. CDR1 SNHLY and CDR2 FYNNEI come from the germline V gene.

This clonotype was seen a handful of times. J is TRBJ1-4 and V is TRBV19; D is undetermined. CDR3 length: 13 residues. The germline V gene has CDR1 LNHDA and CDR2 SQIVND (reference sequence). V was shortened by 9 bases and J by 11 bases, with 19 bases between the two germline ends. The CDR3 is CASCATRADKLFF. The CDR3 DNA sequence: TGTGCCAGCTGCGCAACGCGAGCCGACAAACTGTTTTTT. Combining the CDR3 with reference TRBV19 and TRBJ1-4 gives the whole variable domain DGGITQSPKYLFRKEGQNVTLSCEQNLNHDAMYWYRQDPGQGLRLIYYSQIVNDFQKGDIAEGYSVSREKKESFPLTVTSAQKNPTAFYLCASCATRADKLFFGSGTQLSVL.

In its sample, this clonotype was seen a few times. The chain carries TRBV23-1 and TRBJ2-4; D is undetermined. Being an ORF, TRBV23-1 has a function that is uncertain. The length of the CDR3 is 20 residues. V dropped 2 bases and J dropped 0 bases, with 23 bases sitting between them. CDR3 in amino acids: CASSQTCPQMPRLAKNIQYF. The DNA for the CDR3 is TGCGCCAGCAGTCAAACATGCCCCCAAATGCCCCGCCTAGCCAAAAACATTCAGTACTTC.